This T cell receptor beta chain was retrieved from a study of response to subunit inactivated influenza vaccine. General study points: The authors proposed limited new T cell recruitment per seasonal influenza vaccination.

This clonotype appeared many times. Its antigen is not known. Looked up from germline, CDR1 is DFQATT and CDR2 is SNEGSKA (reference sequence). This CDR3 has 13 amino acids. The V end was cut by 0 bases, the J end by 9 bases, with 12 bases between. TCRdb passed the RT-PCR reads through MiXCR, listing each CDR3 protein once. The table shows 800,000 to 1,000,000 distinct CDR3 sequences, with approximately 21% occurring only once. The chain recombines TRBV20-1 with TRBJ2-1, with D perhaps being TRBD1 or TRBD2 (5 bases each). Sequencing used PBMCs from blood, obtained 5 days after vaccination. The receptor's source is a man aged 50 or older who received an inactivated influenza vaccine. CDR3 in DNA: TGCAGTGCTAGAGATCCACGGGACGGTGAGCAGTTCTTC. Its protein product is CSARDPRDGEQFF.